This T cell receptor (beta chain) stems from a study of shared clonotypes between healthy human individuals. General study findings and limits: For naive CD4 cells, roughly 4.6% of clonotypes were shared across a few donors.

In regard to this clone: Its specificity is not known.

Deep-level settings were used for running the assay. Splitting of each subset's genomic DNA was done evenly across several immunoSEQ plates. Profiled with immunoSEQ multiplex PCR; TCRdb holds only in-frame clones, not every one. Of about 2.4 million clones in the sample, around nine tenths were seen once. Germline V lookup: CDR1 SGHTA, CDR2 FQGNSA. This CDR3 has 13 residues. The V gene lost 5 bases and the J gene lost 2 bases, with 7 bases spanning the gap. The clonotype originates from a man aged 18 to 29 in good health. V is TRBV7-2 and J is TRBJ1-5; D ambiguous. The sequenced sample was naive CD4+ T cells sorted from blood. The sample's subset: CD45RA+ positively selected. The DNA of the CDR3 is TGTGCCAGCAGCATTGGGGGCAATCAGCCCCAGCATTTT. This encodes CASSIGGNQPQHF.